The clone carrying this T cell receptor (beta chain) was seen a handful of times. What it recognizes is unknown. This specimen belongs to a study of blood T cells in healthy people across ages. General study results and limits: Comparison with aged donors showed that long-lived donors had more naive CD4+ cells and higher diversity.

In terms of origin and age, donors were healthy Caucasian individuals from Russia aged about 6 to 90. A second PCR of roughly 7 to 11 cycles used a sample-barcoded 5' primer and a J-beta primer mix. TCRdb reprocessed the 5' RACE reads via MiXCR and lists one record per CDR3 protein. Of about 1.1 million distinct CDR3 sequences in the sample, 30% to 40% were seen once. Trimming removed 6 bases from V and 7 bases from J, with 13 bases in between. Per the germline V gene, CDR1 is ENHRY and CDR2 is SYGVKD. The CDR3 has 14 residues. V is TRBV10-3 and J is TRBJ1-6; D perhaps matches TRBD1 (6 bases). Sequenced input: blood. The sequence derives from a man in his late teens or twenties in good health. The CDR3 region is CAIRPGQRNSPLHF. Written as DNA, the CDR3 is TGTGCCATCAGACCGGGACAAAGGAATTCACCCCTCCACTTT.